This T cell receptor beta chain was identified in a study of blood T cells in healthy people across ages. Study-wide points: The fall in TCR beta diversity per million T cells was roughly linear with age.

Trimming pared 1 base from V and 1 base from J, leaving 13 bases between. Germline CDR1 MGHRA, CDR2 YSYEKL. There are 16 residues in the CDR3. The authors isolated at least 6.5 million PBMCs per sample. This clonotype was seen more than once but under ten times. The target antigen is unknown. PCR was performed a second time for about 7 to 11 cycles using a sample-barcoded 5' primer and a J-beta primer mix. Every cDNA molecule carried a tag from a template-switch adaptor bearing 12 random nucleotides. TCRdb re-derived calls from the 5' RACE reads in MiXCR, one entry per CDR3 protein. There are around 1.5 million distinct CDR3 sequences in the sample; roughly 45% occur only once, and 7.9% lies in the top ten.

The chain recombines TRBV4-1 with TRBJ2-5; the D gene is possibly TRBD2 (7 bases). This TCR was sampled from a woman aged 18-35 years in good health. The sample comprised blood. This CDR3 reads CASSQVYGGLQETQYF. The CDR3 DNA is TGCGCCAGCAGCCAAGTGTACGGGGGGCTCCAAGAGACCCAGTACTTC.